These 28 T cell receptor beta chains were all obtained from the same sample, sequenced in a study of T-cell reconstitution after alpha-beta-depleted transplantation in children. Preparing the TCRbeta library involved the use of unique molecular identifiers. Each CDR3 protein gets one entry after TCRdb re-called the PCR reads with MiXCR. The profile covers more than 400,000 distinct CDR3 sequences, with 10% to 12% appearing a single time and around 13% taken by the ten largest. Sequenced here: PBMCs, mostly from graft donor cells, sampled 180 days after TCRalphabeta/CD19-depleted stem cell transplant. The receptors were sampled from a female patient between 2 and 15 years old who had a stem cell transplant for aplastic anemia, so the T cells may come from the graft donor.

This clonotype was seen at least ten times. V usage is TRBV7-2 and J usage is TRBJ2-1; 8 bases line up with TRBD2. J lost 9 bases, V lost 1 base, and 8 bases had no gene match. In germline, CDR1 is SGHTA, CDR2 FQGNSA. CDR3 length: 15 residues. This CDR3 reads CASSLGVTSGFEQFF. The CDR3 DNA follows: TGTGCCAGCAGCTTAGGGGTTACTAGCGGTTTTGAGCAGTTCTTC.

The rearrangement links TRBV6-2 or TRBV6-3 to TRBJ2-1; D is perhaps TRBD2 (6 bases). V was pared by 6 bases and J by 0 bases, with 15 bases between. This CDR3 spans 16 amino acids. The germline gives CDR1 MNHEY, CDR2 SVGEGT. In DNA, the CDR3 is TGTGCCAGCAGACACCCTAGCGCCAGCTCCTACAATGAGCAGTTCTTC. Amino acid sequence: CASRHPSASSYNEQFF.

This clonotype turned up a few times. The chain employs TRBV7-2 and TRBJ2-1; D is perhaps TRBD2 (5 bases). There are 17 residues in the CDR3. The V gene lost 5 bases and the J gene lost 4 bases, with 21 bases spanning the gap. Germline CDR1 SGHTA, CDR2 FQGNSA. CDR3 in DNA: TGTGCCAGCAGCCTACGAAGGGAGACTCATACTTACAATGAGCAGTTCTTC. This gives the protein CASSLRRETHTYNEQFF.

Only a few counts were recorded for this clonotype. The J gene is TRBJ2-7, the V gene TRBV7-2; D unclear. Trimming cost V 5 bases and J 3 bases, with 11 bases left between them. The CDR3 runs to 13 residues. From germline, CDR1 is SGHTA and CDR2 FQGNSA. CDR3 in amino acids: CASSKKGFYEQYF. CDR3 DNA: TGTGCCAGCAGCAAAAAGGGTTTCTACGAGCAGTACTTC.

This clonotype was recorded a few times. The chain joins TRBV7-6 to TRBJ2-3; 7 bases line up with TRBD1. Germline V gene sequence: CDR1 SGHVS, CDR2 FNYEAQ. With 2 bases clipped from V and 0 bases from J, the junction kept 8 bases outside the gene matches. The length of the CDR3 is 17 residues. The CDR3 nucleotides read TGTGCCAGCAGCTTAAATTACCGGGACAGAAGCACAGATACGCAGTATTTT. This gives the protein CASSLNYRDRSTDTQYF.

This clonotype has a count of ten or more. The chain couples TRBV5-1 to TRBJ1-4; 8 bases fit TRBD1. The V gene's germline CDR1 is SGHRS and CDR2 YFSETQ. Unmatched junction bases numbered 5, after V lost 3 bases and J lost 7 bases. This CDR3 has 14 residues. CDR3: CASSSGQEFEKLFF. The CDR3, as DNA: TGCGCCAGCAGCTCGGGACAGGAATTTGAAAAACTGTTTTTT.

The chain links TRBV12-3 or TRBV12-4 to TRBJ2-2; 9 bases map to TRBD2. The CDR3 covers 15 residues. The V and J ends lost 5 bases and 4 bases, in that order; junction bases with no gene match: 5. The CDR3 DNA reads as TGTGCCAGCAGTCGGCCTAGCGGGGTCACCGGGGAGCTGTTTTTT. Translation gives CASSRPSGVTGELFF.

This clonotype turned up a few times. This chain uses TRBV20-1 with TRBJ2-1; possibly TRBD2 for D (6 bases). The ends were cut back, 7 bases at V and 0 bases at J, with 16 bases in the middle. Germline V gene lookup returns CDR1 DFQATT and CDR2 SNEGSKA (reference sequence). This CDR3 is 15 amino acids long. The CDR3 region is CSDWRDPSSYNEQFF. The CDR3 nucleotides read TGCAGTGACTGGCGGGACCCCAGCTCCTACAATGAGCAGTTCTTC.

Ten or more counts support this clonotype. Here the CDR3 reads CASSPGNTGELFF. CDR3 nucleotides: TGTGCCAGCTCGCCGGGGAACACCGGGGAGCTGTTTTTT. The V gene is TRBV18, the J gene TRBJ2-2; D unclear. V was pared by 6 bases and J by 1 base, with 6 bases between. CDR1 is KGHSH, CDR2 LQKENI, per germline. This CDR3 spans 13 amino acids.

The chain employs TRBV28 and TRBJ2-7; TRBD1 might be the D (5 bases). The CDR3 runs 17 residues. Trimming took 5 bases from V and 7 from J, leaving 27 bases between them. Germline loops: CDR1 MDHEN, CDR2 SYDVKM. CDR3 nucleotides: TGTGCCAGCAGTCCCCGCTATGGGGCAGCCGCCTTGAGGGAGCAGTACTTC. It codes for CASSPRYGAAALREQYF.

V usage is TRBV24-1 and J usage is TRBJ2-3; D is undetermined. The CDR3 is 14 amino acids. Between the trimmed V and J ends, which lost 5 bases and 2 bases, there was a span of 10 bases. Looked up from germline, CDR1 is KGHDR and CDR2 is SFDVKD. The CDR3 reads CATSVGRYTDTQYF. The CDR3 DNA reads TGTGCCACCAGTGTCGGTCGGTACACAGATACGCAGTATTTT.

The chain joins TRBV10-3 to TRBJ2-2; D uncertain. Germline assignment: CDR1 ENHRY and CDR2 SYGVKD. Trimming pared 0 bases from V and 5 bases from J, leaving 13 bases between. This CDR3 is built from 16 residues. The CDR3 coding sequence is TGTGCCATCAGTGAGTCAGCCAGAGTATCAACCGGGGAGCTGTTTTTT. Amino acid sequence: CAISESARVSTGELFF.

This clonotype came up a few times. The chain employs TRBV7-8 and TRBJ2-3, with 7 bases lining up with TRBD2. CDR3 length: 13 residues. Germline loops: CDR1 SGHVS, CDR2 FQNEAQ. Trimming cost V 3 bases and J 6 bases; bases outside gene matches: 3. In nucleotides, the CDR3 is TGTGCCAGCAGCTTTCAGCGGGGCGATACGCAGTATTTT. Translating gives CASSFQRGDTQYF.

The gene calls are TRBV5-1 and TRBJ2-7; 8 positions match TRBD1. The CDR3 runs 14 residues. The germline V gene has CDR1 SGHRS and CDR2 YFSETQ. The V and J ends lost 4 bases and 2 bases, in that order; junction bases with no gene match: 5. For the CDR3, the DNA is TGCGCCAGCAGCCCTCCGGACAGGGCCTACGAGCAGTACTTC. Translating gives CASSPPDRAYEQYF.

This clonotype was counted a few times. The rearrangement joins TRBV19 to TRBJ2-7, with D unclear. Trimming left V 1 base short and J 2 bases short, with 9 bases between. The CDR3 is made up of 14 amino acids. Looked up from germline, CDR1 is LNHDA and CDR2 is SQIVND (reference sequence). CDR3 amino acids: CASSIGVGPYEQYV. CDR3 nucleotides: TGTGCCAGTAGTATAGGGGTAGGACCCTACGAGCAGTACGTC.

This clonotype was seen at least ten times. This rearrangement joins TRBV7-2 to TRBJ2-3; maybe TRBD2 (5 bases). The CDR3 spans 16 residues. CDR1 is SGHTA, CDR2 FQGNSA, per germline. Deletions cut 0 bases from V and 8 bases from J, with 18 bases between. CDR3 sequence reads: CASSLAGGQRAGTQYF. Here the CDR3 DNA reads TGTGCCAGCAGCTTAGCGGGCGGTCAGAGGGCCGGTACGCAGTATTTT.

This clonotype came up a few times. CDR3 nucleotides: TGTGCCAGCAGCTTAGTGGTTAGCGGGAGACGAGACACAGATACGCAGTATTTT. Amino acids: CASSLVVSGRRDTDTQYF. The genes are TRBV7-8 and TRBJ2-3, with TRBD2 identical over 9 bases. The CDR3 runs 18 residues. Germline V CDR1 and CDR2: SGHVS, FQNEAQ. V gave up 1 base and J gave up 2 bases; unmatched junction bases: 10.

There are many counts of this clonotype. The CDR3 DNA follows: TGTGCCAGCAGTACCCGACAGGGGAATCAGCCCCAGCATTTT. This codes for CASSTRQGNQPQHF. The rearrangement joins TRBV12-3 or TRBV12-4 to TRBJ1-5; 8 bases line up with TRBD1. The CDR3 totals 14 residues. The V and J ends lost 5 bases and 4 bases, in that order; junction bases with no gene match: 4.

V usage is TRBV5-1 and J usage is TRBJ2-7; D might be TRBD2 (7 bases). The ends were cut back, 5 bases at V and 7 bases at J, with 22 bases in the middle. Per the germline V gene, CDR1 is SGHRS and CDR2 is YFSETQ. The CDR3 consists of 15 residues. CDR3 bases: TGCGCCAGCAGAGAGGAAGGGGGGCGGGGGTTGGAGCAGTACTTC. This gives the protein CASREEGGRGLEQYF.

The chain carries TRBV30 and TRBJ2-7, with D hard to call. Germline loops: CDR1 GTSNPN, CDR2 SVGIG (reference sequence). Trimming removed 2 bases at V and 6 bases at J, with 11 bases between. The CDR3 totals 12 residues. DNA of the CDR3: TGTGCCTGGAGTAGGCCGAATGGCGAGCAGTACTTC. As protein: CAWSRPNGEQYF.

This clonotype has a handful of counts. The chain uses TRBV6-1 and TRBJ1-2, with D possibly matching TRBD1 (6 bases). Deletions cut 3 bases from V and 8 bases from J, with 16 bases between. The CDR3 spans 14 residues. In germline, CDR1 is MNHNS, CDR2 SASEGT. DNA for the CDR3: TGTGCCAGCAGTGACCCGACAGGCAGAAAAGGCTACACCTTC. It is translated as CASSDPTGRKGYTF.

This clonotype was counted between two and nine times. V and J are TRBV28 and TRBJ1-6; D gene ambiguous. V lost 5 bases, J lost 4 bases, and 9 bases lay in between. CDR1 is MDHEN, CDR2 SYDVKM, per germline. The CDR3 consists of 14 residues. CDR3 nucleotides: TGTGCCAGCAGTCCGGCCATTTATAATTCACCCCTCCACTTT. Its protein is CASSPAIYNSPLHF. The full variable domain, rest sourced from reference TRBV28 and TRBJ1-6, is DVKVTQSSRYLVKRTGEKVFLECVQDMDHENMFWYRQDPGLGLRLIYFSYDVKMKEKGDIPEGYSVSREKKERFSLILESASTNQTSMYLCASSPAIYNSPLHFGNGTRLTVT.

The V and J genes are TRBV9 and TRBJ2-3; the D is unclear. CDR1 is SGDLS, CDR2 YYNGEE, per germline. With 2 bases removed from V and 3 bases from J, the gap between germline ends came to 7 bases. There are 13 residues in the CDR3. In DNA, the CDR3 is TGTGCCAGCAGCGTTGCCTCAACAGATACGCAGTATTTT. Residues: CASSVASTDTQYF.

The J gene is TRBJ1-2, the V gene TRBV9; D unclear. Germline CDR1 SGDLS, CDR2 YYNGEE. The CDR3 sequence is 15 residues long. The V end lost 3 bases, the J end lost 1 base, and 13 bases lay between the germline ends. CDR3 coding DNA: TGTGCCAGCAGCGAGGAAGGGAAGATTAACTATGGCTACACCTTC. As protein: CASSEEGKINYGYTF.

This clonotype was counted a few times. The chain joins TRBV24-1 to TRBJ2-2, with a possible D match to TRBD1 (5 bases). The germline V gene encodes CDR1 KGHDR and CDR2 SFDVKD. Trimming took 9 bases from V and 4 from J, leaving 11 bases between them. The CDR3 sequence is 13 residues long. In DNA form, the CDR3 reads TGTGCCACCCAGGGAAGGGGCACCGGGGAGCTGTTTTTT. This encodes CATQGRGTGELFF.

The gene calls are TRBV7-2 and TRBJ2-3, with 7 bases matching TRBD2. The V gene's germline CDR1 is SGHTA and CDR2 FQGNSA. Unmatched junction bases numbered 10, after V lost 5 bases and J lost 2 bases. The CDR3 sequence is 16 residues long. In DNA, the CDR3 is TGTGCCAGCAGCCCGAAGACTAGCAAAAACACAGATACGCAGTATTTT. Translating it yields CASSPKTSKNTDTQYF.

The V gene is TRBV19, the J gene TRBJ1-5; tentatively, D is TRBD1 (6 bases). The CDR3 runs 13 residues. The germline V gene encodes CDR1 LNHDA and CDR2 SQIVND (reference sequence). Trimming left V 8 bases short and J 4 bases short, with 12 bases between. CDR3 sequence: CASLDRGNQPQHF. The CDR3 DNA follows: TGTGCCAGTCTGGACAGAGGGAATCAGCCCCAGCATTTT.

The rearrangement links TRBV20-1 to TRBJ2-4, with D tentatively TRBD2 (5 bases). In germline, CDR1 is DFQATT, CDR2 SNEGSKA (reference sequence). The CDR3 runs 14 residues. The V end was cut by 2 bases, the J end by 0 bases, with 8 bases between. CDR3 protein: CSARLAGAKNIQYF. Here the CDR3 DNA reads TGCAGTGCTAGACTGGCGGGAGCCAAAAACATTCAGTACTTC.